The 18 T cell receptor beta chains below all came from one sample that was sequenced in a study of T-cell memory formation after mild COVID-19. MiXCR, applied by TCRdb to the 5' RACE reads, yields one record per CDR3 protein. The table has roughly 280,000 distinct CDR3 sequences, around 16% seen once. Sequences were obtained from PBMCs or a T cell subset sorted from them (not recorded which). These receptor sequences come from a man aged 18-30 years who had mild COVID-19 (a few samples of this study predate the infection). Cell type and time point are not known.

The rearrangement links TRBV7-2 to TRBJ1-2; possible D gene TRBD1, 5 bases. The germline V gene encodes CDR1 SGHTA and CDR2 FQGNSA. The V gene lost 7 bases and the J gene lost 4 bases, with 16 bases spanning the gap. The CDR3 has 14 amino acids. The CDR3 DNA is TGTGCCAGCAACGGGGCAGCCACCCCCTATGGCTACACCTTC. It translates to CASNGAATPYGYTF. Looking up the rest from reference TRBV7-2 and TRBJ1-2 gives the full variable domain: GAGVSQSPSNKVTEKGKDVELRCDPISGHTALYWYRQSLGQGLEFLIYFQGNSAPDKSGLPSDRFSAERTGGSVSTLTIQRTQQEDSAVYLCASNGAATPYGYTFGSGTRLTVV.

The CDR3 is CASRFRASSYNEQFF. The CDR3 nucleotides are TGTGCCAGCAGATTCCGGGCCTCCTCCTACAATGAGCAGTTCTTC. The rearrangement links TRBV12-3 or TRBV12-4 to TRBJ2-1, with D uncertain. Deletions cut 6 bases from V and 0 bases from J, with 12 bases between. The CDR3 has 15 residues.

This chain links TRBV4-1 with TRBJ1-3; weak D call: TRBD1 (5 bases). With 6 bases removed from V and 1 base from J, the gap between germline ends came to 13 bases. Germline V gene data show CDR1 as MGHRA and CDR2 as YSYEKL. This CDR3 comprises 15 residues. The chain's CDR3 is CASSDSIVSGNTIYF. In DNA, the CDR3 is TGCGCCAGCAGTGACAGCATTGTTTCTGGAAACACCATATATTTT.

V gene TRBV7-2 combines with J gene TRBJ2-1; 10 bases are shared with TRBD1. Germline lookup yields CDR1 SGHTA and CDR2 FQGNSA. J was trimmed by 7 bases and V by 4 bases; bases with no gene match: 13. This CDR3 region has 17 residues. The CDR3 DNA reads TGTGCCAGCAGCTCACAAACCGGGACAGGGGTTTCAAATGAGCAGTTCTTC. Translation gives CASSSQTGTGVSNEQFF.

This clonotype was recorded once. CDR3: CASRLDRAYEQYV. The CDR3 DNA follows: TGTGCCAGCAGATTAGACAGAGCCTACGAGCAGTACGTC. The V gene is TRBV6-5, the J gene TRBJ2-7, with D possibly being TRBD1 (5 bases). CDR1 is MNHEY, CDR2 SVGAGI, per germline. Trimming cost V 6 bases and J 2 bases, with 11 bases left between them. The CDR3 runs to 13 residues.

This chain connects TRBV5-6 to TRBJ1-1, with D possibly matching TRBD1 (5 bases). The CDR3 runs to 17 residues. CDR1 SGHDT and CDR2 YYEEEE come from the germline V gene. The germline V and J ends were trimmed by 0 bases and 6 bases, with 21 bases remaining between them. CDR3 sequence reads: CASSLVGRERGNPEAFF. The CDR3 bases are TGTGCCAGCAGCTTGGTCGGCAGGGAAAGGGGAAACCCTGAAGCTTTCTTT.

This clonotype was seen only a few times. The V call is TRBV18, the J call TRBJ1-2; TRBD1 matches 9 bases. The CDR3 covers 14 residues. Germline assignment: CDR1 KGHSH and CDR2 LQKENI. Unmatched junction bases numbered 6, after V lost 2 bases and J lost 8 bases. This CDR3 reads CASSPEGQGSGYTF. CDR3 DNA: TGTGCCAGCTCACCAGAGGGACAGGGTTCGGGCTACACCTTC.

The J gene is TRBJ2-5, the V gene TRBV4-3, with a tentative D call TRBD2 (5 bases). The CDR3 runs 13 residues. Trimming left V 4 bases short and J 3 bases short, with 9 bases between. The germline CDR1 and CDR2 sequences are LGHNA and YSLEER. The CDR3 DNA sequence: TGCGCCAGCAGCCCACGGGGAAAAGAGACCCAGTACTTC. As protein: CASSPRGKETQYF.

This clonotype has only a few counts. The rearrangement uses TRBV10-2 and TRBJ2-2; D ambiguous. The germline V and J ends were trimmed by 8 bases and 0 bases, with 13 bases remaining between them. CDR3 length: 15 residues. From germline, CDR1 is WSHSY and CDR2 SAAADI. CDR3 nucleotide sequence: TGCGCCAGCGGTTTGGGTGCGTCGAACACCGGGGAGCTGTTTTTT. Translation: CASGLGASNTGELFF.

This clonotype was detected a few times. The rearrangement links TRBV12-3 or TRBV12-4 to TRBJ2-1; 9 bases match TRBD1. The CDR3 contains 15 residues. The V segment lost 5 bases and the J segment 13 bases; nucleotides outside the gene matches: 15. This CDR3 is CASSDGQGWVGYQFF. CDR3 sequence (DNA): TGTGCCAGCAGTGACGGACAGGGGTGGGTTGGGTATCAGTTCTTC.

There are many counts of this clonotype. V usage is TRBV15 and J usage is TRBJ1-2, with 8 positions matching TRBD1. V dropped 4 bases and J dropped 4; count of bases not matched to a gene: 5. CDR1 and CDR2 from the germline V gene are LNHNV and YYDKDF (reference sequence). The CDR3 consists of 14 residues. In DNA, the CDR3 is TGTGCCACCAGCAAAAGGGGACAGGTCTATGGCTACACCTTC. This encodes CATSKRGQVYGYTF.

This sequence joins TRBV7-3 and TRBJ1-1; D is uncertain. The CDR3 is 13 residues long. Trimming shortened V by 5 bases and J by 7 bases, and 14 bases separated the two germline ends. In germline, CDR1 is SGHTA, CDR2 FQGTGA. CDR3 loop: CASSPGWGIEAFF. DNA of the CDR3: TGTGCCAGCAGCCCTGGGTGGGGTATTGAAGCTTTCTTT.

This clonotype has more than one count but fewer than ten. V is TRBV14 and J is TRBJ2-3; 9 bases agree with TRBD2. The V segment lost 4 bases and the J segment 5 bases; nucleotides outside the gene matches: 7. Germline assignment: CDR1 SGHDN and CDR2 FVKESK. This CDR3 is 15 amino acids long. As DNA, the CDR3 is TGTGCCAGCAGCCGTAGACTAGCGGAGGGAGATACGCAGTATTTT. Protein: CASSRRLAEGDTQYF.

In this sample, this clonotype turned up a few times. The genes are TRBV27 and TRBJ2-2, with TRBD1 as a possible D gene (6 bases). The V gene's germline CDR1 is MNHEY and CDR2 SMNVEV (reference sequence). Deletions cut 5 bases from V and 1 base from J, with 17 bases between. The CDR3 spans 17 residues. The DNA for the CDR3 is TGTGCCAGCAGTCCAACAGGGTTTGTCAGGAACACCGGGGAGCTGTTTTTT. Translated: CASSPTGFVRNTGELFF.

The chain uses TRBV20-1 and TRBJ2-7, with 9 bases aligning to TRBD1. The germline CDR1 and CDR2 sequences are DFQATT and SNEGSKA (reference sequence). The CDR3 loop spans 16 amino acids. After removal of 4 bases from V and 5 bases from J, the junction contained 15 bases not matched to a gene. Here the CDR3 reads CSAMGAPTGGSHEQYF. In DNA, the CDR3 is TGCAGTGCTATGGGTGCCCCGACAGGGGGAAGCCACGAGCAGTACTTC.

This clonotype was seen at least ten times. The chain carries TRBV5-1 and TRBJ2-5; D not resolved. CDR3 size: 13 residues. Germline V gene lookup returns CDR1 SGHRS and CDR2 YFSETQ. Between the trimmed V and J ends, which lost 1 base and 1 base, there was a span of 5 bases. CDR3 DNA sequence: TGCGCCAGCAGCTTGTCAAGCCAAGAGACCCAGTACTTC. This encodes CASSLSSQETQYF.

Remarks on this clonotype: The junction shows a germline mismatch at one end, possibly a read error. This chain joins TRBV6-5 and TRBJ2-7; D gene unclear. Germline CDR1 and CDR2: MNHEY and SVGAGI. The length of the CDR3 is 13 residues. The CDR3 sequence is CASSYFGWDEQYF. The CDR3 DNA sequence: TGTGCCAGCAGCTACTTTGGCTGGGACGAGCAGTACTTC.

J is TRBJ2-7 and V is TRBV7-2, with D perhaps TRBD1 or TRBD2 (5 bases each). The germline V gene has CDR1 SGHTA and CDR2 FQGNSA. Trimming left V 5 bases short and J 3 bases short, with 14 bases between. This CDR3 region has 14 residues. CDR3 loop: CASSPGPGNYEQYF. The CDR3 nucleotides are TGTGCCAGCAGCCCGGGACCAGGTAACTACGAGCAGTACTTC.